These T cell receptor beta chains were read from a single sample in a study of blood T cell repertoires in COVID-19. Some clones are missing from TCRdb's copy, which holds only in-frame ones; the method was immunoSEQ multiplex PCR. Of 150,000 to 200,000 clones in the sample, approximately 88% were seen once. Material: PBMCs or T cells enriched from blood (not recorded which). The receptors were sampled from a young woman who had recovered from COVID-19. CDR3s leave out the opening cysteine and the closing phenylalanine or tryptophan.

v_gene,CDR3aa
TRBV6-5,AISTGRDTEAF
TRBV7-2,ASSPSSGHNEQF
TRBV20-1,SADGTIEQY
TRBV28,ASSLAFRDSYEQY
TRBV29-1,SVTASERY
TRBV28,ASSLQRTGFVF
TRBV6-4,ASSDASRNEQF
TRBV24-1,ATAVGTDDTEAF
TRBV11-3,ASSPDGVEGAEAF
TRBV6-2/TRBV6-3,ASSYSGTGNYEQY
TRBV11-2,ASSLGLAGYEQY
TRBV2,ASSEDRVNEQF
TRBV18,ASSGRTGGRAEAF
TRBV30,AWSSGNTIY